This TCR beta chain was sequenced during a study of blood T cell repertoires in COVID-19 (TCRdb year 2020). As for the study more broadly: Samples covering the acute and convalescent phases of COVID-19 were provided by collaborators in the United States, Italy and Spain. The material from the prospective study consisted of cDNA or gDNA derived from T cells, B-cell-depleted T cells, or PBMCs. The repertoires were made available in a free public database intended to serve as a resource for research on the immune response to SARS-CoV-2. HLA class I and class II types, where available, came from metadata supplied by the sample provider rather than from assay-based typing. Samples were obtained from the ongoing ImmuneRACE study (first 160 participants) and from roughly 1,300 subjects provided by 6 global collaborators. The dataset comprised deeply sampled blood TCRbeta repertoires from subjects exposed to, actively infected with, or recovered from COVID-19. The sample metadata nearly always contained a de-identified subject ID, COVID-19 status, age in years and sex.

To note about this clone: The specificity of this receptor is unknown. No qualities accompany the bases; no much larger clone lies one base away.

Here is what the overall study found, with its caveats: Clinical and demographic metadata were provided uncurated, with the amount varying by source and participant.

V and J lose 4 bases and 6 bases, and a span of 10 bases separates them. As encoded in the germline V gene, CDR1 is MNHEY while CDR2 is SVGEGT. The CDR3 holds 13 amino acids from the cysteine to the phenylalanine. Only the CDR3 part of the read is kept: 39 bases, read in frame from the first base. TCRbeta CDR3 regions were amplified from genomic DNA using the immunoSEQ Assay, a bias-controlled multiplex PCR. In the original analysis: Within the assay, amplification of reference gene primers was used to estimate how many nucleated cells each sample contained. To quantify the absolute abundance of each unique TCRbeta CDR3 rearrangement, sequence reads were collapsed and filtered. Productive Simpson clonality was computed per sample as the square root of Simpson's diversity index over productive rearrangements. Sourced from immuneACCESS, this table was stored by TCRdb with only in-frame sequences that have V and J called. A share of the clones is absent; for the studies checked, an unresolved V gene accounts for under half, and the remainder has no known explanation. The DNA was the basis for D and trimming; V, J and clone size are from that table. Within this sample are about 210,000 clones, with 85% of them counted one time only. More than 2% of the sample is taken by the ten largest.

At one collaborating source in Seattle, patients were enrolled during active infection and were followed longitudinally through the course of disease. The collaborating institutions used their own protocols to collect whole blood in K2EDTA tubes. For TCRbeta analysis, collaborators shipped samples in one of three forms: frozen whole blood, isolated PBMCs, or DNA extracted from either of those sample types. The sequenced sample consisted of peripheral blood. In this chain, TRBV6-2 or TRBV6-3 is recombined with TRBJ2-1; TRBD2 is a weak D gene call, 5 bases matching. The source of this sequence is a woman in her 70s with COVID-19, enrolled during active disease. The DNA sequence is as follows: TGTGCCAGCAGTTTGGCAGCGGTCAATGAGCAGTTCTTC. Protein translation: CASSLAAVNEQFF.